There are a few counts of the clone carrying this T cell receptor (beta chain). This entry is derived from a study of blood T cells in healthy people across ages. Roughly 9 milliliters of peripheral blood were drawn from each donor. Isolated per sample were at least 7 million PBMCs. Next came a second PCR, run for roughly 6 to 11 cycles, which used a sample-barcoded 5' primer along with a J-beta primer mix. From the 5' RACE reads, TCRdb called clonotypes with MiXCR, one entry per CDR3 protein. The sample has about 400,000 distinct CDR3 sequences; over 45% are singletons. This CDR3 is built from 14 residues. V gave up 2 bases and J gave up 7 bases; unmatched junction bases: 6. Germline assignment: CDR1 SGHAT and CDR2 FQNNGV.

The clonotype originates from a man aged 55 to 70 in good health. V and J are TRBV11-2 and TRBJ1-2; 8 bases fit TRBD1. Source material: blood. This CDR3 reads CASSLIQGAFGYTF. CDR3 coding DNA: TGTGCCAGCAGCTTAATTCAGGGGGCGTTTGGCTACACCTTC.